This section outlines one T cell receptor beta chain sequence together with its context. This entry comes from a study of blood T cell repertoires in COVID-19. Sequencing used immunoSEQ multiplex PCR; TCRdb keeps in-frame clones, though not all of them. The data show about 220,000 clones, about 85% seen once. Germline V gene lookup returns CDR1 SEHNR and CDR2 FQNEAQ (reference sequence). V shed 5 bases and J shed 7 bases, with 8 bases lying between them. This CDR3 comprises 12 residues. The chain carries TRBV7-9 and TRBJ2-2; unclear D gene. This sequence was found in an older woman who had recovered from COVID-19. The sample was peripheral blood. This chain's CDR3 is CASSPRFGELFF. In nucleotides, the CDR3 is TGTGCCAGCAGCCCCCGTTTCGGGGAGCTGTTTTTT.